This T cell receptor (beta chain) was captured in a study of T cells in Graves' hyperthyroidism and ophthalmopathy. Study findings and constraints: Most thyroid clonotypes expanded above 0.001 were also detected in blood.

This clonotype was found a few times. Antigen unknown. TCR beta CDR3 regions were amplified from RNA transcripts. With the HTBI primer set, the TCR CDR3 went through a first round of RT-PCR. Each CDR3 protein is one row after TCRdb ran MiXCR on the multiplex PCR reads. The data contain around 520,000 distinct CDR3 sequences, around a quarter of them singletons. From roughly 9.2 ml of fresh peripheral blood, PBMCs were isolated. This CDR3 spans 11 amino acids. Trimming pared 3 bases from V and 10 bases from J, leaving 7 bases between. Input material: blood. The rearrangement uses TRBV12-3 or TRBV12-4 and TRBJ2-1; D not certain. The source of this sequence is a woman under 40 with Graves' ophthalmopathy. The CDR3 bases are TGTGCCAGCAGTTTGTCGCAGGAGCAGTTCTTC. Its protein product is CASSLSQEQFF.